This T cell receptor (beta chain) is from a study of blood T cell repertoires in COVID-19. Whole-study context: Sample material is recorded as cDNA or gDNA derived from T cells, B-cell-depleted T cells, or PBMCs.

Authors' processing steps: Nucleated cell counts were estimated from reference gene primer amplification. Sequenced by immunoSEQ multiplex PCR; TCRdb stores in-frame clones only, minus some. The DNA gave D and trimming, while V, J and clone size come from that table. The sample carries hundreds of thousands of clones, 88% recorded once. The study recruited people aged about 18 to 90 years across 24 US areas. Cohorts were based on clinical histories the participants reported. Per the germline V gene, CDR1 is SGHTA and CDR2 is FQGNSA. Germline trimming cut 2 bases from V and 10 bases from J; bases unmatched to any gene: 8. The CDR3 spans 15 residues.

The receptor's source is a woman aged 40 to 50 with acute COVID-19. Input material: PBMCs or T cells enriched from blood (not recorded which). V usage is TRBV7-2 and J usage is TRBJ1-4; 9 positions match TRBD1. CDR3 sequence: CASSLTGTGWGKLFF. The CDR3 nucleotides are TGTGCCAGCAGCTTAACCGGGACAGGGTGGGGAAAACTGTTTTTT.